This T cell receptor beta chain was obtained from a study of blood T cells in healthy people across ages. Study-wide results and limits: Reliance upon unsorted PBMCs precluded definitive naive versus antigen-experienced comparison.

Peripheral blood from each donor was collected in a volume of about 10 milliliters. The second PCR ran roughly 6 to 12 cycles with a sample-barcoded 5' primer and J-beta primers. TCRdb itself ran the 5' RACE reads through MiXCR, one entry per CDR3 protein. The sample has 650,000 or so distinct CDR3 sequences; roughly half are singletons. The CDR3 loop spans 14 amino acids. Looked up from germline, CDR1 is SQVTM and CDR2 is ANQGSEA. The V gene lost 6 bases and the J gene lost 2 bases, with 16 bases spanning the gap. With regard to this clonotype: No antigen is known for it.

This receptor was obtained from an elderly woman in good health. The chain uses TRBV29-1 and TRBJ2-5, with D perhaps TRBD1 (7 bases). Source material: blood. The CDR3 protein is CSVGGGAGQETQYF. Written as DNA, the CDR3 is TGCAGCGTCGGAGGGGGCGCGGGTCAAGAGACCCAGTACTTC.